This TCR beta chain was observed in a study of T-cell reconstitution after alpha-beta-depleted transplantation in children. The junction had 14 bases not matched to a gene; V was cut back by 3 bases and J by 6 bases. CDR1 is DFQATT and CDR2 is SNEGSKA in the germline V gene (reference sequence). This CDR3 is built from 15 residues. This clonotype was counted many times. Unique molecular identifiers tagged the TCRbeta library. TCRdb re-analysed the PCR reads in MiXCR, keeping a single row per CDR3 protein. The data show about 580,000 distinct CDR3 sequences, 23% seen once. This TCR was recovered from a boy under two years old who had a stem cell transplant for acute myeloid leukemia, so the T cells may come from the graft donor. The sequencing here drew on PBMCs, mostly from graft donor cells, taken 360 days after TCRalphabeta/CD19-depleted stem cell transplant. The chain uses TRBV20-1 and TRBJ2-7; TRBD1 aligns across 7 bases. The CDR3 nucleotides are TGCAGTGCTAGCGAACAGGGGTCTATCGTAGGCGAGCAGTACTTC. This codes for CSASEQGSIVGEQYF.